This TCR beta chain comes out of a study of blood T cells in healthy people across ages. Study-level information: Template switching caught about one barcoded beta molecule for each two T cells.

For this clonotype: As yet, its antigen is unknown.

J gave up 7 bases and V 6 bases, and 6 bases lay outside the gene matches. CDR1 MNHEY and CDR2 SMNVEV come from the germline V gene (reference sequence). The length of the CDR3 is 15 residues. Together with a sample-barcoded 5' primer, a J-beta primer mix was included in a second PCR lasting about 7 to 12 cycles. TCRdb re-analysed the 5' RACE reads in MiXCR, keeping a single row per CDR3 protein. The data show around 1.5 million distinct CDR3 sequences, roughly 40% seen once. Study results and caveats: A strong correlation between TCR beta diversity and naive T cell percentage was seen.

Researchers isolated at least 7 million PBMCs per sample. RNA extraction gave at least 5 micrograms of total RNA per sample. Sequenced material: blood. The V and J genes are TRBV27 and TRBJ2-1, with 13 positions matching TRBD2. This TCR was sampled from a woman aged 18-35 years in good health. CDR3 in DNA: TGTGCCAGCAGATGGACTAGCGGGAGCGTTAATGAGCAGTTCTTC. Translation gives CASRWTSGSVNEQFF.